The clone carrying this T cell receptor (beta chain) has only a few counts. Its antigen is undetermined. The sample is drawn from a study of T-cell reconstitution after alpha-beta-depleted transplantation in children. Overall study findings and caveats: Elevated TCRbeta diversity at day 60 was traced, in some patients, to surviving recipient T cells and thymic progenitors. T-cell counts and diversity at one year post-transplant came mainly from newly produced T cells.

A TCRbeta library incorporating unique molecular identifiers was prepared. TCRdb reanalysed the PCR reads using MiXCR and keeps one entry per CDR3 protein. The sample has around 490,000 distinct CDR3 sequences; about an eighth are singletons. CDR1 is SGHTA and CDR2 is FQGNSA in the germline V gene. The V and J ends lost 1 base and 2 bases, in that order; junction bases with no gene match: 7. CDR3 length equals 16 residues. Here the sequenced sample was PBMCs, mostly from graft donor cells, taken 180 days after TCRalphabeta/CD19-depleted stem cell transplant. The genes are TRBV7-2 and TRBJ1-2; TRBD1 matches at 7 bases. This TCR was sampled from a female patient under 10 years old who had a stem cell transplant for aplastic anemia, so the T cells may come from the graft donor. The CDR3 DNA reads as TGTGCCAGCAGCTTAGAAGGGGGCCCGAGAAACTATGGCTACACCTTC. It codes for CASSLEGGPRNYGYTF.